This TCR beta chain was recovered during a study of shared clonotypes between healthy human individuals. How the authors handled the data: Because ImmunoSEQ provided only junction sequences with no quality scores, the filtering differed. The data were produced by immunoSEQ multiplex PCR, yet TCRdb's version contains in-frame clones alone and is incomplete. From that table come the V and J calls and clone size; the DNA was used to work out D and trimming. The table has fewer than 2.5 million clones, over 85% seen once. Germline V CDR1 and CDR2: SGHAT, FQNNGV. The CDR3 spans 13 residues. V was clipped by 7 bases and J by 5 bases, with 15 bases between them.

Material: naive CD4+ T cells from PBMCs. The sample's subset: CD45RA+ positively selected. The TCR was taken from a man in his late teens or twenties in good health. Some clones in this sample may be carry-over from other donors' samples. V is TRBV11-2 and J is TRBJ2-7; D gene unclear. This chain's CDR3 is CASTDPRNHEQYF. In DNA form, the CDR3 reads TGTGCCAGCACCGACCCAAGGAACCACGAGCAGTACTTC.